The rows below give T cell receptor beta chains drawn from one sample of a study of beta chain features in type 1 diabetes. Assay: immunoSEQ multiplex PCR; the TCRdb copy retains only in-frame clones and omits some. The table lists about 53,000 clones, about 60% of them singletons, with around 0.29% in the top ten. The specimen was stem cell memory CD4+ T cells from blood. The source is a woman in her 30s with type 1 diabetes. Both conserved end residues are part of each CDR3. A D gene is named only where the DNA matches it firmly. Size is stated for part of the rows, as once, few or many counts, or as a class when the clone is expanded.

TRBV2	TRBJ1-2	.	.	CASGGVPNGYTF	TGTGCCAGCGGGGGGGTTCCCAATGGCTACACCTTC
TRBV5-1	TRBJ2-7	TRBD1	.	CASSLGTGGTPTSYEQYF	TGCGCCAGCAGCCTCGGGACAGGCGGTACTCCTACTTCCTACGAGCAGTACTTC
TRBV11-1	TRBJ1-2	.	.	CASGDLDYYGYTF	TGTGCCAGCGGGGATCTGGACTACTATGGCTACACCTTC
TRBV29-1	TRBJ2-3	TRBD1	.	CSVVGTGEVTDTQYF	TGCAGCGTTGTGGGAACAGGGGAAGTGACAGATACGCAGTATTTT
TRBV30	TRBJ2-6	.	.	CAWRPGGSGANVLTF	TGTGCCTGGAGGCCTGGAGGGTCAGGGGCCAACGTCCTGACTTTC
TRBV9	TRBJ2-6	.	.	CASSVTTGRGIGANVLTF	TGTGCCAGCAGCGTCACGACAGGACGGGGTATCGGGGCCAACGTCCTGACTTTC
TRBV6-1	TRBJ2-2	TRBD2	few	CASSSGSASTGELFF	TGTGCCAGCAGCAGCGGGAGTGCGAGCACCGGGGAGCTGTTTTTT
TRBV20-1	TRBJ1-1	.	.	CSVPLNTEAFF	TGCAGTGTCCCCTTGAACACTGAAGCTTTCTTT
TRBV9	TRBJ2-7	TRBD1	.	CASSAEWGRDRGYEQYF	TGTGCCAGCAGCGCCGAATGGGGTCGGGACAGGGGATACGAGCAGTACTTC
TRBV10-3	TRBJ2-7	TRBD1	once	CALGTGDSYEQYF	TGTGCCCTGGGGACAGGCGACTCCTACGAGCAGTACTTC
TRBV18	TRBJ1-2	.	.	CASSPATGSSYGYTF	TGTGCCAGCTCACCTGCTACAGGATCCAGCTATGGCTACACCTTC
TRBV5-1	TRBJ2-7	TRBD2	.	CASSFVAGADEQYF	TGCGCCAGCAGCTTCGTGGCGGGAGCGGATGAGCAGTACTTC
TRBV29-1	TRBJ1-1	.	.	CSATGFNTEAFF	TGCAGCGCGACAGGATTCAACACTGAAGCTTTCTTT
TRBV30	TRBJ1-1	TRBD1	.	CAWVARPGTGRGTEAFF	TGTGCCTGGGTAGCCCGTCCCGGGACAGGGAGGGGCACTGAAGCTTTCTTT
TRBV19	TRBJ1-2	.	.	CASSAQPGNYGYTF	TGTGCCAGTAGTGCTCAACCGGGAAACTATGGCTACACCTTC
TRBV28	TRBJ1-4	TRBD1	.	CASNIQGFATNEKLFF	TGTGCCAGCAACATACAGGGGTTTGCAACTAATGAAAAACTGTTTTTT
TRBV20-1	TRBJ1-1	.	.	CSAAGRTEAFF	TGCAGTGCAGCTGGTCGGACTGAAGCTTTCTTT
TRBV7-6	TRBJ2-3	.	.	CASSLNAPGTDTQYF	TGTGCCAGCAGCTTAAATGCCCCGGGCACAGATACGCAGTATTTT
TRBV5-1	TRBJ2-2	TRBD2	.	CASSFGPLAGGSGELFF	TGCGCCAGCAGCTTTGGACCCCTCGCGGGAGGGTCCGGGGAGCTGTTTTTT
TRBV7-2	TRBJ2-3	.	.	CASSPRLLPDTQYF	TGTGCCAGCAGCCCCCGACTTCTGCCAGATACGCAGTATTTT
TRBV9	TRBJ2-6	.	.	CASSRSGANVLTF	TGTGCCAGCAGCCGCTCTGGGGCCAACGTCCTGACTTTC
TRBV29-1	TRBJ2-1	.	.	CSVAGQAARAYNEQFF	TGCAGCGTTGCAGGTCAAGCGGCCCGGGCCTACAATGAGCAGTTCTTC